These 13 T cell receptor beta chains originate from one sample sequenced in a study of shared clonotypes between healthy human individuals. This table comes from immunoSEQ multiplex PCR, and its TCRdb copy is limited to in-frame clones, with some not included. The sample has 950,000 to 1,100,000 clones, approximately 80% seen once. Sequenced: memory CD4+ T cells from PBMCs. Stated subset: CD45RA-negative fraction. These receptors were taken from a man between 18 and 35 years old in good health. Some clones in this sample may be carry-over from other donors' samples.

V and J are TRBV10-3 and TRBJ2-1, with D hard to call. CDR3 size: 13 residues. V lost 4 bases to trimming and J lost 6 bases, with 10 bases between them. The V gene's germline CDR1 is ENHRY and CDR2 SYGVKD. CDR3 amino acids: CAISVGNFNEQFF. DNA for the CDR3: TGTGCCATCAGTGTAGGAAATTTCAATGAGCAGTTCTTC.

This chain joins TRBV5-1 and TRBJ2-3; 11 nucleotides agree with TRBD2. The V segment lost 4 bases and the J segment 3 bases; nucleotides outside the gene matches: 7. CDR3 length equals 16 residues. The germline V gene encodes CDR1 SGHRS and CDR2 YFSETQ. The CDR3, as DNA: TGCGCCAGCAGCCCTGGACTAGCGGGTAGGACAGATACGCAGTATTTT. It specifies CASSPGLAGRTDTQYF.

The chain recombines TRBV28 with TRBJ1-3; D not certain. The V gene lost 5 bases and the J gene lost 5 bases, with 1 base spanning the gap. CDR1 is MDHEN and CDR2 is SYDVKM in the germline V gene. The CDR3 has 10 amino acids. The CDR3 sequence is CASSRNTIYF. As DNA, the CDR3 is TGTGCCAGCAGTCGAAACACCATATATTTT. The variable domain in full, with the rest retrieved from reference TRBV28 and TRBJ1-3, is DVKVTQSSRYLVKRTGEKVFLECVQDMDHENMFWYRQDPGLGLRLIYFSYDVKMKEKGDIPEGYSVSREKKERFSLILESASTNQTSMYLCASSRNTIYFGEGSWLTVV.

V gene TRBV2 combines with J gene TRBJ2-1, with D hard to call. The CDR3 runs 13 residues. CDR1 is SNHLY, CDR2 FYNNEI, per germline. Trimming took 2 bases from V and 8 from J, leaving 10 bases between them. The CDR3 loop is CASSESRLDEQFF. In DNA, the CDR3 is TGTGCCAGCAGTGAAAGCAGGTTAGATGAGCAGTTCTTC.

This clone has only a few counts. The chain has TRBV11-1 and TRBJ2-2; D uncertain. The germline CDR1 and CDR2 sequences are SGHAT and FQDESV (reference sequence). Between the trimmed V and J ends, which lost 1 base and 5 bases, there was a span of 11 bases. This CDR3 comprises 15 residues. The CDR3 DNA sequence: TGTGCCAGCAGCTTAGACATACGGCAAACCGGGGAGCTGTTTTTT. Its translation is CASSLDIRQTGELFF.

The J gene is TRBJ2-7, the V gene TRBV5-6; D unresolved. Germline assignment: CDR1 SGHDT and CDR2 YYEEEE. This CDR3 has 14 residues. Trimming left V 4 bases short and J 9 bases short, with 20 bases between. The CDR3 is CASSRSRAFVVQYF. In nucleotides, the CDR3 is TGTGCCAGCAGCAGAAGCCGGGCCTTCGTAGTGCAGTACTTC. Full variable domain (outside the CDR3, taken from reference TRBV5-6 and TRBJ2-7): DAGVTQSPTHLIKTRGQQVTLRCSPKSGHDTVSWYQQALGQGPQFIFQYYEEEERQRGNFPDRFSGHQFPNYSSELNVNALLLGDSALYLCASSRSRAFVVQYFGPGTRLTVT.

This clone was counted once. V is TRBV5-1 and J is TRBJ2-3; no clear D. Germline V gives CDR1 SGHRS, CDR2 YFSETQ. V dropped 1 base and J dropped 4 bases, with 10 bases sitting between them. The CDR3 is made up of 14 amino acids. The CDR3 DNA reads as TGCGCCAGCAGCTTGAATTTACCCGCAGATACGCAGTATTTT. It codes for CASSLNLPADTQYF.

This clone has only a few counts. J is TRBJ2-1 and V is TRBV19; D is possibly TRBD2 (5 bases). This CDR3 has 17 residues. Trimming took 7 bases from V and 8 from J, leaving 27 bases between them. The V gene's germline CDR1 is LNHDA and CDR2 SQIVND (reference sequence). The CDR3 sequence: CASTTDGSGGSRYEQFF. CDR3 in DNA: TGTGCCAGTACCACCGATGGGAGCGGTGGCTCCAGGTATGAGCAGTTCTTC.

This chain uses TRBV28 with TRBJ2-1; 8 nucleotides line up with TRBD2. Germline CDR1 MDHEN, CDR2 SYDVKM. CDR3 size: 15 residues. The V segment lost 5 bases and the J segment 13 bases; nucleotides outside the gene matches: 16. The CDR3 region is CASSENSGAGTLQFF. The CDR3 coding sequence is TGTGCCAGCAGTGAAAATAGCGGGGCCGGTACCTTACAGTTCTTC.

The V call is TRBV10-3, the J call TRBJ1-5; TRBD1 might be the D (6 bases). Trimming took off 5 bases at V and 1 base at J, with 12 bases between the two ends. The CDR3 contains 15 residues. Germline CDR1 ENHRY, CDR2 SYGVKD. The CDR3 DNA sequence: TGTGCCATCAGTTTTGGGGGCAGCAGCAATCAGCCCCAGCATTTT. Its protein is CAISFGGSSNQPQHF.

This sequence joins TRBV5-1 and TRBJ2-7; tentative D call: TRBD1 (6 bases). Germline assignment: CDR1 SGHRS and CDR2 YFSETQ. The length of the CDR3 is 14 residues. V gave up 0 bases and J gave up 4 bases, with 11 bases separating them. CDR3: CASSLEPGVYEQYF. Here the CDR3 DNA reads TGCGCCAGCAGCTTGGAGCCAGGGGTTTACGAGCAGTACTTC.

This clone was seen a handful of times. This rearrangement joins TRBV2 to TRBJ1-3, with D possibly being TRBD1 (5 bases). CDR3 length: 17 residues. Trimming removed 7 bases from V and 2 bases from J, with 21 bases in between. Looked up from germline, CDR1 is SNHLY and CDR2 is FYNNEI. The DNA for the CDR3 is TGTGCCAGCACTACTGGACCCGGGACCTCGACTGGAAACACCATATATTTT. Protein product: CASTTGPGTSTGNTIYF.

This clone was recorded a few times. The rearrangement joins TRBV7-3 to TRBJ2-7; 9 nucleotides align to TRBD1. The CDR3 runs to 14 residues. The germline V gene has CDR1 SGHTA and CDR2 FQGTGA. The junction had 4 bases not matched to a gene; V was cut back by 5 bases and J by 2 bases. CDR3 region: CASSADRGAYEQYF. The CDR3 DNA follows: TGTGCCAGCAGCGCCGACAGGGGGGCCTACGAGCAGTACTTC. The full variable domain, completed using reference TRBV7-3 and TRBJ2-7, is GAGVSQTPSNKVTEKGKYVELRCDPISGHTALYWYRQSLGQGPEFLIYFQGTGAADDSGLPNDRFFAVRPEGSVSTLKIQRTERGDSAVYLCASSADRGAYEQYFGPGTRLTVT.